What follows is one TCR beta chain and its context. This CDR3 contains 14 residues. The germline V and J ends were trimmed by 5 bases and 10 bases, with 18 bases remaining between them. Germline CDR1 reads SGHTA; CDR2 reads FQGNSA. Clones were read by immunoSEQ multiplex PCR, and TCRdb kept only the in-frame ones, dropping some. The sample has 150,000 or so clones, 80% to 90% seen once. This entry belongs to a study of control samples from healthy donors and cancer patients. This clonotype was obtained from a man aged 30 to 45 in good health. Sample: blood. The genes are TRBV7-2 and TRBJ2-1, with a possible D match to TRBD2 (5 bases). DNA for the CDR3: TGTGCCAGCAGCCCCCGGGAATCAGGTTGGGAGCAGTTCTTC. It specifies CASSPRESGWEQFF.